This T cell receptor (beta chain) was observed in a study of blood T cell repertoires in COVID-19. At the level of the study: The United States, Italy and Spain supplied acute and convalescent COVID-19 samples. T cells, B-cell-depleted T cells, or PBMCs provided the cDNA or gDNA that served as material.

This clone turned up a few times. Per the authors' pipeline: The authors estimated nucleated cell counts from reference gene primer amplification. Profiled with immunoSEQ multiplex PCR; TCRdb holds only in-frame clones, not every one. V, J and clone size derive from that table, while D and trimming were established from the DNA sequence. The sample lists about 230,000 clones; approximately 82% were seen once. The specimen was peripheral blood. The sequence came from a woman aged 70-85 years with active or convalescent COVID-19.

The chain's CDR3 is CASSQTIGQGGYEQYF. The CDR3 DNA reads as TGCGCCAGCAGCCAAACCATTGGACAGGGGGGCTACGAGCAGTACTTC. The chain has TRBV4-1 and TRBJ2-7; 10 nucleotides line up with TRBD1. This CDR3 region has 16 residues. In germline, CDR1 is MGHRA, CDR2 YSYEKL. The trim removed 2 bases at V and 3 bases at J, leaving 7 bases unmatched.